Shown below are 17 T cell receptor beta chains from a single sample sequenced in a study of blood T cell repertoires in COVID-19. Sequenced by immunoSEQ multiplex PCR; TCRdb stores in-frame clones only, minus some. Of about 51,000 clones in the sample, approximately 90% were seen once. Sequencing was done on a sample of peripheral blood. Source of these receptors: a man aged 45-65 years with acute or convalescent COVID-19.

The chain uses TRBV2 and TRBJ1-1; maybe TRBD1 (6 bases). Germline V CDR1 and CDR2: SNHLY, FYNNEI. Trimming stripped 7 bases from V and 1 base from J, with 16 bases between. The CDR3 covers 15 residues. The CDR3: CASTSLGGRNTEAFF. The CDR3 region has the DNA TGTGCCAGCACCAGCCTCGGGGGGCGGAACACTGAAGCTTTCTTT.

V usage is TRBV13 and J usage is TRBJ2-1; TRBD1 agrees at 11 bases. V lost 7 bases, J lost 7 bases, and 9 bases stayed unmatched. Germline loops: CDR1 PRHDT, CDR2 FYEKMQ (reference sequence). This CDR3 region has 15 residues. Written as DNA, the CDR3 is TGTGCCAGCAACTTCCGGACAGGGGGCAGGAATGAGCAGTTCTTC. Protein product: CASNFRTGGRNEQFF. Complete variable domain (other parts from reference TRBV13 and TRBJ2-1): AAGVIQSPRHLIKEKRETATLKCYPIPRHDTVYWYQQGPGQDPQFLISFYEKMQSDKGSIPDRFSAQQFSDYHSELNMSSLELGDSALYFCASNFRTGGRNEQFFGPGTRLTVL.

The V gene is TRBV10-3, the J gene TRBJ2-2; TRBD2 is a possible D gene (6 bases). CDR3 length: 16 residues. Germline loops: CDR1 ENHRY, CDR2 SYGVKD. V was clipped by 6 bases and J by 5 bases, with 19 bases between them. CDR3 in DNA: TGTGCCATCAGCGAGCTACTAGCAACGGGAACCGGGGAGCTGTTTTTT. This translates into CAISELLATGTGELFF.

J is TRBJ2-3 and V is TRBV2; 7 positions match TRBD1. The CDR3 runs to 14 residues. Germline CDR1 and CDR2: SNHLY and FYNNEI. V lost 7 bases, J lost 2 bases, and 6 bases stayed unmatched. The CDR3 DNA reads TGTGCCAGCATAGGGGGCCGCTTCACAGATACGCAGTATTTT. Its protein product is CASIGGRFTDTQYF.

This chain connects TRBV27 to TRBJ2-1; 8 positions match TRBD2. Per germline, CDR1 MNHEY and CDR2 SMNVEV (reference sequence). Trimming cost V 3 bases and J 7 bases; bases outside gene matches: 5. CDR3 length equals 14 residues. The CDR3 sequence is CASSFNGGANEQFF. For the CDR3, the DNA is TGTGCCAGCAGTTTCAACGGGGGGGCTAATGAGCAGTTCTTC.

The chain is built from TRBV5-1 and TRBJ2-7; tentatively, D is TRBD1 (6 bases). The CDR3 contains 13 residues. Germline-derived CDR1 and CDR2 are SGHRS and YFSETQ. Trimming took 5 bases from V and 3 from J, leaving 12 bases between them. The CDR3 coding sequence is TGCGCCAGCAGTAAGGGACAAGACTACGAGCAGTACTTC. Amino acid sequence: CASSKGQDYEQYF.

The chain uses TRBV7-9 and TRBJ2-3, with a tentative D call TRBD1 (6 bases). Germline V gene data show CDR1 as SEHNR and CDR2 as FQNEAQ (reference sequence). Trimming removed 5 bases from V and 4 bases from J, with 22 bases in between. CDR3 size: 17 residues. CDR3 protein: CASSQNTTGEVADTQYF. CDR3 nucleotides: TGTGCCAGCAGCCAAAATACGACAGGAGAGGTGGCAGATACGCAGTATTTT.

This clone was counted once. The V gene is TRBV2, the J gene TRBJ1-5; D remains unclear. This CDR3 has 11 amino acids. Germline V gene lookup returns CDR1 SNHLY and CDR2 FYNNEI. V lost 6 bases and J lost 4, with 4 bases in between. The CDR3 loop is CASRANQPQHF. For the CDR3, the DNA is TGTGCCAGCAGAGCAAATCAGCCCCAGCATTTT.

The V call is TRBV5-4, the J call TRBJ1-1; TRBD1 matches at 8 bases. V shed 4 bases and J 5 bases; nucleotides not matched to a gene: 4. The CDR3 is made up of 13 amino acids. CDR1 and CDR2 (germline): SGHNT, YYREEE (reference sequence). CDR3 in amino acids: CASSRTGLTEAFF. The CDR3, as DNA: TGTGCCAGCAGCCGGACAGGGTTGACTGAAGCTTTCTTT.

This rearrangement joins TRBV12-5 to TRBJ1-2; TRBD1 matches 9 bases. CDR1 and CDR2 (germline): LGHNT, FRNRAP. J was trimmed by 1 base and V by 5 bases; bases with no gene match: 5. This CDR3 comprises 15 residues. CDR3 protein: CASGPGTGYNYGYTF. The DNA of the CDR3 is TGTGCTAGTGGTCCAGGGACAGGGTATAACTATGGCTACACCTTC.

The chain carries TRBV7-2 and TRBJ2-5; D possibly corresponds to TRBD2 (7 bases). Germline lookup yields CDR1 SGHTA and CDR2 FQGNSA. This CDR3 region has 15 residues. The V and J ends lost 3 bases and 5 bases respectively, with 16 bases between them. As DNA, the CDR3 is TGTGCCAGCAGCTTTTCCCGGGGGGCCAGGGAGACCCAGTACTTC. This sequence encodes CASSFSRGARETQYF.

A single count supports this clone. This rearrangement joins TRBV10-3 to TRBJ2-3; 10 positions match TRBD2. The V segment lost 7 bases and the J segment 3 bases; nucleotides outside the gene matches: 7. The CDR3 runs to 15 residues. CDR1 is ENHRY and CDR2 is SYGVKD in the germline V gene. CDR3 nucleotide sequence: TGTGCCATCACCGCAGCGGGGGGGCAGACAGATACGCAGTATTTT. Amino acid sequence: CAITAAGGQTDTQYF.

The chain joins TRBV7-8 to TRBJ1-3; D may be TRBD1 (6 bases). Germline CDR1 is SGHVS and CDR2 is FQNEAQ. The CDR3 consists of 16 residues. Trimming stripped 5 bases from V and 6 bases from J, with 20 bases between. The CDR3 nucleotides are TGTGCCAGCAGCGAGAACGAACAGGGTTTTGCAAACACCATATATTTT. Protein sequence: CASSENEQGFANTIYF.

The genes are TRBV7-8 and TRBJ2-7; 10 positions match TRBD2. V lost 0 bases, J lost 2 bases, and 1 base stayed unmatched. Germline V lookup: CDR1 SGHVS, CDR2 FQNEAQ. The CDR3 is made up of 15 amino acids. CDR3 in DNA: TGTGCCAGCAGCTTAGCACTAGCGGGGACCTACGAGCAGTACTTC. It is translated as CASSLALAGTYEQYF.

The rearrangement links TRBV10-2 to TRBJ1-1; D might be TRBD1 (6 bases). In germline, CDR1 is WSHSY, CDR2 SAAADI. This CDR3 has 13 amino acids. Trimming took 7 bases from V and 2 from J, leaving 11 bases between them. DNA of the CDR3: TGCGCCAGCAACCCTGGGGGCAACACTGAAGCTTTCTTT. Protein: CASNPGGNTEAFF.

The chain uses TRBV10-3 and TRBJ2-7, with D perhaps TRBD1 (8 bases). The CDR3 has 15 residues. Trimming cost V 11 bases and J 4 bases, with 24 bases left between them. The germline V gene has CDR1 ENHRY and CDR2 SYGVKD. The CDR3 DNA is TGTGCCGTGTCCTTCGGACAGGGAGGGACGTACGAGCAGTACTTC. This translates into CAVSFGQGGTYEQYF.

The rearrangement links TRBV13 to TRBJ1-1; D is undetermined. The germline V and J ends were trimmed by 2 bases and 3 bases, with 10 bases remaining between them. The germline V gene encodes CDR1 PRHDT and CDR2 FYEKMQ (reference sequence). This CDR3 contains 14 residues. The CDR3 protein is CASSLYNRYTEAFF. CDR3 nucleotides: TGTGCCAGCAGCTTATACAACCGTTACACTGAAGCTTTCTTT.